This T cell receptor beta chain was obtained from a study of CD8+CD57+ T cells in acquired aplastic anemia. Regarding the study as a whole: Some 31 CD8+ CDR3 sequences were shared between patients and controls.

The germline gives CDR1 SQVTM, CDR2 ANQGSEA. The CDR3 covers 11 residues. Between the trimmed V and J ends, which lost 4 bases and 8 bases, there was a span of 11 bases. Details on this clonotype: Antigen unknown.

The TCR beta profiling, which covered VDJ combination and CDR3 sequence, was carried out using genomic DNA as the template. TCRdb itself ran the reads through MiXCR, one entry per CDR3 protein. Of more than 100,000 distinct CDR3 sequences in the sample, 41% were seen once. The rearrangement joins TRBV29-1 to TRBJ1-2; D gene unclear. The sample was sorted CD4+, CD8+, or CD8+CD57+ T cells (not recorded which) from PBMCs. This clonotype was sampled from a human donor in good health, serving as a control. The CDR3 DNA reads as TGCAGCGTTGTTTCGGGGAAAGGCTACACCTTC. It codes for CSVVSGKGYTF.